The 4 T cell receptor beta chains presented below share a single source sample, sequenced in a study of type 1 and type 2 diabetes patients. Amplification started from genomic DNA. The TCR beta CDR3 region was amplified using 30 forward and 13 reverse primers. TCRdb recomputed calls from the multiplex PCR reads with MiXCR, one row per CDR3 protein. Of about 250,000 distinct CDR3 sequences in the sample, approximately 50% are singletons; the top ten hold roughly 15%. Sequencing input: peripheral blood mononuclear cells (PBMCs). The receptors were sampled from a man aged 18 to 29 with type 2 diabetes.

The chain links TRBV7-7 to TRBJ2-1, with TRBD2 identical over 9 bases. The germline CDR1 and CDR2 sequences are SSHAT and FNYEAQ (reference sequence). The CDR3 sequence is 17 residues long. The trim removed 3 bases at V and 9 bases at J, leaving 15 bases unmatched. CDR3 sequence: CASSLEGGRAPGGEQFF. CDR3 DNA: TGTGCCAGCAGCTTGGAGGGCGGGAGGGCCCCCGGTGGTGAGCAGTTCTTC.

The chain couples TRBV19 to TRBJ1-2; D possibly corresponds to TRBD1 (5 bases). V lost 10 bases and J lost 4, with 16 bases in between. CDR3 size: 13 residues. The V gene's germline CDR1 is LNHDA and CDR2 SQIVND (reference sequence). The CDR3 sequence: CATIPSGSYGYTF. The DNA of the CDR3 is TGTGCCACCATTCCCTCAGGGAGCTATGGCTACACCTTC. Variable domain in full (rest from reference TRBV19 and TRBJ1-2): DGGITQSPKYLFRKEGQNVTLSCEQNLNHDAMYWYRQDPGQGLRLIYYSQIVNDFQKGDIAEGYSVSREKKESFPLTVTSAQKNPTAFYLCATIPSGSYGYTFGSGTRLTVV.

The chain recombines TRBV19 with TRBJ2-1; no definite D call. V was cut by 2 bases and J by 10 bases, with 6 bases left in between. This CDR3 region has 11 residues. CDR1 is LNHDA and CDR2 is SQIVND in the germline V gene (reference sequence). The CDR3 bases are TGTGCCAGTAGTATATTCACCGAGCAGTTCTTC. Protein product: CASSIFTEQFF.

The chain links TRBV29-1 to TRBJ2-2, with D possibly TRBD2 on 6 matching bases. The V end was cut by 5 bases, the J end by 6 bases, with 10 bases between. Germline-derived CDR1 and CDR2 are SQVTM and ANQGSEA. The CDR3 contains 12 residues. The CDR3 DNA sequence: TGCAGCGTTAGGTGGGGGGCCGGGGAGCTGTTTTTT. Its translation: CSVRWGAGELFF.